The 18 T cell receptor beta chains below come from one sample, sequenced in a study of blood T cell repertoires in COVID-19. Produced via immunoSEQ multiplex PCR; TCRdb's table is partial and in-frame only. The profile shows 50,000 to 75,000 clones, 70% to 85% of them singletons. Sequencing input: peripheral blood. Receptors originate from a man aged 60 to 69 with acute or convalescent COVID-19.

The rearrangement links TRBV7-2 to TRBJ2-7; 9 bases are shared with TRBD2. The V gene end was trimmed by 5 bases and the J gene end by 3 bases; junction bases not matched to a gene: 8. This CDR3 is built from 15 residues. Looked up from germline, CDR1 is SGHTA and CDR2 is FQGNSA. The CDR3 DNA reads as TGTGCCAGCAGCGAAAATAGCGGGAGCGTCTACGAGCAGTACTTC. This encodes CASSENSGSVYEQYF.

The chain links TRBV5-1 to TRBJ2-2; TRBD1 agrees at 7 bases. The V and J ends lost 4 bases and 1 base, in that order; junction bases with no gene match: 4. Germline CDR1 is SGHRS and CDR2 is YFSETQ. CDR3 length: 15 residues. CDR3 nucleotides: TGCGCCAGCAGCGAGGGACAGTGGAACACCGGGGAGCTGTTTTTT. Translated: CASSEGQWNTGELFF.

V usage is TRBV6-5 and J usage is TRBJ2-5, with D perhaps matching TRBD2 (5 bases). V shed 7 bases and J shed 5 bases, with 11 bases lying between them. The CDR3 is made up of 12 amino acids. Per germline, CDR1 MNHEY and CDR2 SVGAGI. The CDR3 protein is CASTGLSETQYF. CDR3 DNA: TGTGCCAGCACTGGACTTTCGGAGACCCAGTACTTC.

The chain uses TRBV3-1 (or the pseudogene TRBV3-2) and TRBJ2-5; 11 bases line up with TRBD2. The trim removed 6 bases at V and 5 bases at J, leaving 14 bases unmatched. Germline V gives CDR1 LGHDT, CDR2 YNNKEL (reference sequence). The CDR3 has 17 amino acids. CDR3 sequence: CASSRGGTSGPDETQYF. The CDR3 DNA sequence: TGTGCCAGCAGTCGCGGAGGGACTAGCGGACCGGATGAGACCCAGTACTTC.

The genes are TRBV2 and TRBJ2-7; no definite D call. Germline CDR1 and CDR2: SNHLY and FYNNEI. The V end was cut by 5 bases, the J end by 3 bases, with 5 bases between. The CDR3 sequence is 11 residues long. The CDR3 sequence is CASSRYYEQYF. The CDR3, as DNA: TGTGCCAGCAGTCGGTACTACGAGCAGTACTTC.

V gene TRBV7-2 combines with J gene TRBJ2-3, with TRBD2 matching 8 bases. The trim removed 4 bases at V and 5 bases at J, leaving 5 bases unmatched. CDR1 is SGHTA, CDR2 FQGNSA, per germline. The CDR3 totals 14 residues. The CDR3 nucleotides read TGTGCCAGCAGCTCTTTCGGGAGGGTAGATACGCAGTATTTT. As protein: CASSSFGRVDTQYF.

The chain joins TRBV6-5 to TRBJ2-7, with 8 positions matching TRBD2. CDR3 length: 16 residues. With V trimmed by 0 bases and J by 1 base, 5 bases remained unmatched. CDR1 and CDR2 from the germline V gene are MNHEY and SVGAGI. CDR3 nucleotides: TGTGCCAGCAGTTACTCGATAATAGCGGGGTCCTACGAGCAGTACTTC. Translated: CASSYSIIAGSYEQYF.

In nucleotides, the CDR3 is TGTGCCAGCAGCCAAGATCTGGGACAGGGGCTATCCTACGAGCAGTACTTC. Translating gives CASSQDLGQGLSYEQYF. The chain employs TRBV3-1 (or the pseudogene TRBV3-2) and TRBJ2-7, with 10 bases lining up with TRBD1. CDR3 length equals 17 residues. Germline CDR1 LGHDT, CDR2 YNNKEL (reference sequence). With 0 bases clipped from V and 1 base from J, the junction kept 6 bases outside the gene matches.

V is TRBV5-1 and J is TRBJ2-1; 12 positions match TRBD1. The CDR3 is 17 amino acids. CDR1 and CDR2 from the germline V gene are SGHRS and YFSETQ. The V and J ends lost 2 bases and 8 bases, in that order; junction bases with no gene match: 11. The CDR3 sequence: CASSLTLPGQGADEQFF. Here the CDR3 DNA reads TGCGCCAGCAGCTTAACCCTTCCGGGACAGGGGGCAGATGAGCAGTTCTTC.

This clone is medium-sized by share. The V gene is TRBV29-1, the J gene TRBJ2-1, with TRBD2 identical over 11 bases. The CDR3 contains 14 residues. V lost 5 bases to trimming and J lost 6 bases; unmatched junction nucleotides: 6. Germline CDR1 reads SQVTM; CDR2 reads ANQGSEA. The CDR3 reads CSVPLAGVGNEQFF. In DNA, the CDR3 is TGCAGCGTTCCACTAGCGGGAGTCGGCAATGAGCAGTTCTTC.

The chain links TRBV27 to TRBJ2-3, with D perhaps matching TRBD1 (6 bases). Trimming removed 6 bases at V and 5 bases at J, with 18 bases between. CDR3 length: 15 amino acids. Germline V gives CDR1 MNHEY, CDR2 SMNVEV (reference sequence). The CDR3 nucleotides read TGTGCCAGCAGCTCCCTAGAACAGGGAAGAGATACGCAGTATTTT. Translating gives CASSSLEQGRDTQYF.

The chain recombines TRBV2 with TRBJ2-7; 7 nucleotides agree with TRBD2. V gave up 4 bases and J gave up 3 bases; unmatched junction bases: 6. From germline, CDR1 is SNHLY and CDR2 FYNNEI. This CDR3 is built from 14 residues. In DNA, the CDR3 is TGTGCCAGCAGTGCCGGCGGGAGCCGCTACGAGCAGTACTTC. Its translation: CASSAGGSRYEQYF.

A few counts support this clone. J is TRBJ2-7 and V is TRBV7-2; 12 nucleotides agree with TRBD2. Germline values: CDR1 SGHTA, CDR2 FQGNSA. The trim removed 4 bases at V and 6 bases at J, leaving 7 bases unmatched. The CDR3 sequence is 15 residues long. The CDR3 sequence: CASSSLAGGLTEQYF. The DNA for the CDR3 is TGTGCCAGCAGCTCACTAGCGGGAGGTCTGACCGAGCAGTACTTC.

The CDR3 DNA reads as TGTGCCAGCAGCTCAGGAGGGCCCGGGAGGGCCTACAATGAGCAGTTCTTC. Encoded protein: CASSSGGPGRAYNEQFF. The chain links TRBV5-4 to TRBJ2-1, with 8 bases matching TRBD2. The V gene's germline CDR1 is SGHNT and CDR2 YYREEE (reference sequence). The V gene end was trimmed by 3 bases and the J gene end by 2 bases; junction bases not matched to a gene: 10. This CDR3 has 17 residues.

This clone showed up just a few times. The gene calls are TRBV7-9 and TRBJ2-3; D is perhaps TRBD2 (6 bases). The CDR3 length is 15 residues. Germline assignment: CDR1 SEHNR and CDR2 FQNEAQ (reference sequence). V lost 1 base and J 4 bases, leaving 12 bases between the germline ends. The CDR3 reads CASSLGLVLPDTQYF. The CDR3 nucleotides are TGTGCCAGCAGCTTAGGACTAGTTTTGCCAGATACGCAGTATTTT.

V is TRBV7-9 and J is TRBJ1-5; D unclear. Between the trimmed V and J ends, which lost 8 bases and 3 bases, there was a span of 14 bases. The CDR3 consists of 14 residues. Germline-derived CDR1 and CDR2 are SEHNR and FQNEAQ (reference sequence). CDR3 DNA: TGTGCCAGCGCTCAAGGGAGGGACAATCAGCCCCAGCATTTT. As protein: CASAQGRDNQPQHF.

The chain joins TRBV6-5 to TRBJ2-7, with 8 bases fitting TRBD2. CDR1 and CDR2 (germline): MNHEY, SVGAGI. The CDR3 is 15 residues long. J was trimmed by 4 bases and V by 6 bases; bases with no gene match: 11. The CDR3 protein is CASRDAGTSGYEQYF. The CDR3, as DNA: TGTGCCAGCAGGGATGCCGGGACTAGTGGGTACGAGCAGTACTTC.

The chain couples TRBV30 to TRBJ2-7, with TRBD2 as a possible D gene (5 bases). V dropped 2 bases and J dropped 5 bases, with 16 bases sitting between them. CDR1 and CDR2 from the germline V gene are GTSNPN and SVGIG (reference sequence). The CDR3 runs 14 residues. The DNA for the CDR3 is TGTGCCTGGAGTAAGTTAGCGAGAATCCACGAGCAGTACTTC. This translates into CAWSKLARIHEQYF. The variable domain in full, completed from reference TRBV30 and TRBJ2-7, reads SQTIHQWPATLVQPVGSPLSLECTVEGTSNPNLYWYRQAAGRGLQLLFYSVGIGQISSEVPQNLSASRPQDRQFILSSKKLLLSDSGFYLCAWSKLARIHEQYFGPGTRLTVT.